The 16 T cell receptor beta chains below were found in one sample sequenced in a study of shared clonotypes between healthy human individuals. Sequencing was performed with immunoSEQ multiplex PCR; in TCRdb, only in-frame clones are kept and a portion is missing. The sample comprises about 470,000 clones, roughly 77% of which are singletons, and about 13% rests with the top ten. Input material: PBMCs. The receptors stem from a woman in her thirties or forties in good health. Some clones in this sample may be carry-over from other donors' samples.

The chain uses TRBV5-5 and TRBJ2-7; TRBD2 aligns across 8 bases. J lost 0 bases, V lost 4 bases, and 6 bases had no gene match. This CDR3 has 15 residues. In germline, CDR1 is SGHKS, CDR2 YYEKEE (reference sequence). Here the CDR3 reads CASSPTSGNSYEQYF. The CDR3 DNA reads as TGTGCCAGCAGCCCAACTAGCGGAAACTCCTACGAGCAGTACTTC.

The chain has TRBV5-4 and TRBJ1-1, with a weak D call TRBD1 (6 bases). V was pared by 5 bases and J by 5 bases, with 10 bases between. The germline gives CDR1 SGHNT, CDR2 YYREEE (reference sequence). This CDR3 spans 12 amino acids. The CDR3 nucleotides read TGTGCCAGCAGTTTACAGGGTACTGAAGCTTTCTTT. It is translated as CASSLQGTEAFF.

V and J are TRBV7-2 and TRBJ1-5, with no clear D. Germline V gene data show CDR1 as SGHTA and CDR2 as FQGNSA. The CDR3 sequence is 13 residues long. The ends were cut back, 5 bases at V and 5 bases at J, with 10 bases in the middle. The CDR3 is CASSPGRDQPQHF. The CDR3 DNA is TGTGCCAGCAGCCCGGGCCGCGATCAGCCCCAGCATTTT.

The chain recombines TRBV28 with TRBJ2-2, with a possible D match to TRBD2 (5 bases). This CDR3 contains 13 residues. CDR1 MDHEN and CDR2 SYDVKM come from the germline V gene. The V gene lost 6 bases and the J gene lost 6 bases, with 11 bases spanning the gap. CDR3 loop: CASSAGVPGELFF. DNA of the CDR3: TGTGCCAGCAGCGCCGGGGTACCCGGGGAGCTGTTTTTT. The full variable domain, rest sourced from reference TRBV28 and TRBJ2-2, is DVKVTQSSRYLVKRTGEKVFLECVQDMDHENMFWYRQDPGLGLRLIYFSYDVKMKEKGDIPEGYSVSREKKERFSLILESASTNQTSMYLCASSAGVPGELFFGEGSRLTVL.

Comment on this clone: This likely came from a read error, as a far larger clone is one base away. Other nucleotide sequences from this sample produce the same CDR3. CDR3 loop: CASSLGYEQYF. CDR3 bases: TGTGCCAGCAGTTTGGGCTACGAGCAGTACTTC. The chain recombines TRBV6-5 with TRBJ2-7; unclear D gene. The CDR3 is 11 amino acids. V lost 4 bases, J lost 3 bases, and 4 bases lay in between. Germline loops: CDR1 MNHEY, CDR2 SVGAGI.

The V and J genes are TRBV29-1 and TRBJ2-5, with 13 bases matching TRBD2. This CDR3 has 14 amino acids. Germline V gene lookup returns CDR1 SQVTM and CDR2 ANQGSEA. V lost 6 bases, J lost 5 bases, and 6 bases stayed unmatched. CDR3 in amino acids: CSVRLAGGRETQYF. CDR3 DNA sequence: TGCAGCGTCCGACTAGCGGGAGGACGGGAGACCCAGTACTTC. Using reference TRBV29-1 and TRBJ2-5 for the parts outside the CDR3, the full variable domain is SAVISQKPSRDICQRGTSLTIQCQVDSQVTMMFWYRQQPGQSLTLIATANQGSEATYESGFVIDKFPISRPNLTFSTLTVSNMSPEDSSIYLCSVRLAGGRETQYFGPGTRLLVL.

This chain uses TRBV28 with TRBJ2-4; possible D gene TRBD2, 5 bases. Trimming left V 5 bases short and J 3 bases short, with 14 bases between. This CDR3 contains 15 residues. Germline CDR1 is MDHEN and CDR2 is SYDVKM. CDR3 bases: TGTGCCAGCAGTCACCCCGGGGTGGACAAAAACATTCAGTACTTC. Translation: CASSHPGVDKNIQYF.

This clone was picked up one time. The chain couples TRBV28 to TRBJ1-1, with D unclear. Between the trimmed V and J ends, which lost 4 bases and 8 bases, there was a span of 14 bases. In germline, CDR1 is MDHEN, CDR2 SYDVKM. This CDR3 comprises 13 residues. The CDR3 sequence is CASSSLAPQEAFF. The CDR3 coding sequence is TGTGCCAGCAGTTCCCTCGCCCCCCAGGAAGCTTTCTTT.

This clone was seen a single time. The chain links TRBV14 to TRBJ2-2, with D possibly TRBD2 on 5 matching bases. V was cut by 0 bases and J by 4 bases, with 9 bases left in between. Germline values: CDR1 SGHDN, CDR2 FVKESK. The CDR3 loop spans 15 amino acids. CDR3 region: CASSQDLAGTGELFF. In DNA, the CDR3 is TGTGCCAGCAGCCAAGATTTGGCGGGCACCGGGGAGCTGTTTTTT.

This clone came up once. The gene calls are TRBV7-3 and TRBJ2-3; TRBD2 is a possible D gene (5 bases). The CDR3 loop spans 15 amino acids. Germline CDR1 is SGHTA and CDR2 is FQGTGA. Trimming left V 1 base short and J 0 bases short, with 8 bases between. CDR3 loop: CASSLIGGSTDTQYF. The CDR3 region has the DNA TGTGCCAGCAGCTTAATTGGCGGGAGCACAGATACGCAGTATTTT.

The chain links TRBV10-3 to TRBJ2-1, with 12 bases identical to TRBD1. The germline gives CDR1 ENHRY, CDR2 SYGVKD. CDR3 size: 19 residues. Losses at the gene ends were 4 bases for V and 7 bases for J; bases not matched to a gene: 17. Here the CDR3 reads CAISGRGTGGARDKNEQFF. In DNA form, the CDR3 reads TGTGCCATCAGTGGAAGGGGGACAGGGGGCGCCCGTGATAAGAATGAGCAGTTCTTC.

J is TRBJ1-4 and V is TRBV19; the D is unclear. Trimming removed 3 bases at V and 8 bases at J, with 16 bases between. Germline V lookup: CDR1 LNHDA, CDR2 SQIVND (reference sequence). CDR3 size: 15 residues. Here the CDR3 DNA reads TGTGCCAGTAGTATTGATTCAGCCCTGGGGGAAAAACTGTTTTTT. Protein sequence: CASSIDSALGEKLFF.

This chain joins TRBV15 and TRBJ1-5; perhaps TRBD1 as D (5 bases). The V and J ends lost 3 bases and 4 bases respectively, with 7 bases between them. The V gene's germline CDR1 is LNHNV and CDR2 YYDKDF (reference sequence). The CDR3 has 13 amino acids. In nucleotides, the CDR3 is TGTGCCACCAGCAGGGACACAAATCAGCCCCAGCATTTT. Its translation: CATSRDTNQPQHF.

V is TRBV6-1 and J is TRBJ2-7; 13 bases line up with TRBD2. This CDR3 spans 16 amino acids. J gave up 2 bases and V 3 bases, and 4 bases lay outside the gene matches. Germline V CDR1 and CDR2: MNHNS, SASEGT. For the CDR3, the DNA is TGTGCCAGCAGTGAGGGGACTAGCGGGGACCCCTACGAGCAGTACTTC. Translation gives CASSEGTSGDPYEQYF.

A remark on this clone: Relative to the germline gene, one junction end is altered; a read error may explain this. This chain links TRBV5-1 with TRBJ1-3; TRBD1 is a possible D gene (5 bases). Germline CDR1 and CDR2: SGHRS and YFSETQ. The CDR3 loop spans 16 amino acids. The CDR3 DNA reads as TGCGCCAGACCCCCCGGGGGGGGATATGACGGAAACGCCATATATTTT. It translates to CARPPGGGYDGNAIYF.

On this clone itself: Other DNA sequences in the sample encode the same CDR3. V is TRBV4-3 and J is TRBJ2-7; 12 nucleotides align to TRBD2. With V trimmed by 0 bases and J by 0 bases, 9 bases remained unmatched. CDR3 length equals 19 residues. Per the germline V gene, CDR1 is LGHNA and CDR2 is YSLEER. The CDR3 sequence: CASSQEIGLAGSSSYEQYF. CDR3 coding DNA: TGCGCCAGCAGCCAAGAAATTGGACTAGCGGGATCCAGCTCCTACGAGCAGTACTTC.